This is a list of T cell receptor beta chains from one sample in a study of shared clonotypes between healthy human individuals. Using immunoSEQ multiplex PCR, the repertoire was profiled, and TCRdb retains in-frame clones only, with some absent. The data contain millions of clones, around 93% of them singletons. Sequenced input: naive CD8+ T cells from PBMCs. These receptors all stem from a young man in good health. Some clones in this sample may be carry-over from other donors' samples. The CDR3 runs from the conserved cysteine through the conserved F or W. The D gene is left open where the match is weak. Some rows have no size entry. The others give once, few or many, or a class for an expanded clone.

>TRBV27|.|TRBD1|TRBJ1-1
TGTGCCAGCAACCAACAGGGGGCGGCTGAAGCTTTCTTT
CASNQQGAAEAFF
>TRBV27|.|TRBD1|TRBJ2-1
TGTGCCAGCAGTTTAGTTGGGACAGGGGACAATGAGCAGTTCTTC
CASSLVGTGDNEQFF
>TRBV18|.|TRBD1|TRBJ2-1
TGTGCCAGCTCACCATATGGGGGACAGGGAAGCAATGAGCAGTTCTTC
CASSPYGGQGSNEQFF
>TRBV30|.|.|TRBJ1-4
TGTGCCTGGAGTGTAGAGGCAGCTAATGAAAAACTGTTTTTT
CAWSVEAANEKLFF
>TRBV5-1|.|.|TRBJ1-2
TGCGCCAGCAGCTTGAGCCTACAGGGCTATGGCTACACCTTC
CASSLSLQGYGYTF
>TRBV11-2|.|.|TRBJ2-7
TGTGCCAGCAGCTTAGAGCCCCCCTACGAGCAGTACTTC
CASSLEPPYEQYF
>TRBV7-9|.|TRBD2|TRBJ2-1
TGTGCCACCCTTATACTAGCGGGAGGGCCCTACAATGAGCAGTTCTTC
CATLILAGGPYNEQFF
>TRBV10-3|.|TRBD2|TRBJ2-7
TGTGCCATCAGTGAGTCGGAAAGCGGGACCATTCCTACCTACGAGCAGTACTTC
CAISESESGTIPTYEQYF
>TRBV5-1|.|TRBD2|TRBJ2-2
TGCGCCAGCAGCGAGCGGGGATCCGGGGAGCTGTTTTTT
CASSERGSGELFF
>TRBV4-1|.|TRBD2|TRBJ2-1
TGCGCCAGCAGCCAACTACCTACGGGACTAGCGGACTACAATGAGCAGTTCTTC
CASSQLPTGLADYNEQFF
>TRBV5-6|few|TRBD1|TRBJ1-1
TGTGCCAGCAGCTTGGGACAGGGGGGCACTGAAGCTTTCTTT
CASSLGQGGTEAFF
>TRBV7-9|.|.|TRBJ2-5
TGTGCCAGCAGCTTACGAGAAACCCAAGAGACCCAGTACTTC
CASSLRETQETQYF
>TRBV6-5|.|.|TRBJ1-2
TGTGCCAGCAGTACCCCGGGGTCTCGTTATGGCTACACCTTC
CASSTPGSRYGYTF
>TRBV30|few|.|TRBJ1-1
TGTGCCTGGAGACACCGGGACGGCTACACTGAAGCTTTCTTT
CAWRHRDGYTEAFF
>TRBV10-3|.|.|TRBJ2-7
TGTGCCATCATGAGGGCCTCCTACGAGCAGTACTTC
CAIMRASYEQYF
>TRBV4-1|.|.|TRBJ1-5
TGCGCCAGCAGCCAATTTCTCGAGAGCAATCAGCCCCAGCATTTT
CASSQFLESNQPQHF
>TRBV27|.|.|TRBJ2-7
TGTGCCACCAGACAGGTGGAAGTAGCCGAGCAGTACTTC
CATRQVEVAEQYF
>TRBV7-6|once|TRBD2|TRBJ2-1
TGTGCCAGCGTTATGCTAGCGGGAGGGAATAATGAGCAGTTCTTC
CASVMLAGGNNEQFF
>TRBV27|.|TRBD1|TRBJ1-2
TGTGCCAGCAGCCCCGTTGGACAGGGTAGCTACGGCTACACCTTC
CASSPVGQGSYGYTF
>TRBV9|.|.|TRBJ1-6
TGTGCCAGCAGCCCTCGGTCGGGCGCTAATTCACCCCTCCACTTT
CASSPRSGANSPLHF
>TRBV6-5|.|.|TRBJ2-1
TGTGCCAGCAGTTACTCGACTGGCGACTCCCACAATGAGCAGTTCTTC
CASSYSTGDSHNEQFF
>TRBV28|.|.|TRBJ1-1
TGTGCCAGCAGTTTTTGGGGGGGATCCATGAACACTGAAGCTTTCTTT
CASSFWGGSMNTEAFF
>TRBV7-9|once|TRBD2|TRBJ2-3
TGTGCCAGCAGCTACAAACTAGCGGGAGCTGCAGATACGCAGTATTTT
CASSYKLAGAADTQYF
>TRBV27|.|TRBD2|TRBJ2-3
TGTGCCAGCAGTCCCCTCACGGGAGGCAGAGATACGCAGTATTTT
CASSPLTGGRDTQYF
>TRBV10-3|.|TRBD2|TRBJ2-3
TGTGCCACATGGCCAGGAAGAAACGGGACTAGCGGGAGAACAGATACGCAGTATTTT
CATWPGRNGTSGRTDTQYF
>TRBV7-3|.|TRBD2|TRBJ2-7
TGTGCCAGCAGCTCCTGGACTAGCGGGGGCTACGAGCAGTACTTC
CASSSWTSGGYEQYF
>TRBV6-5|.|.|TRBJ1-2
TGTGCCAGCAGTTCTAGCCAGTACTATGGCTACACCTTC
CASSSSQYYGYTF
>TRBV7-2|.|TRBD1|TRBJ2-7
TGTGCCAGCAGCTTAGGTGACAGGGGGGGCTACGAGCAGTACTTC
CASSLGDRGGYEQYF
>TRBV7-9|.|TRBD1|TRBJ2-7
TGTGCCAGCAGCTTGCAGGGGGCAGTTTCCTACGAGCAGTACTTC
CASSLQGAVSYEQYF
>TRBV9|.|TRBD2|TRBJ2-7
TGTGCCAGCAGCGTAGGACTAGCGGGAGGGGGCTCCTACGAGCAGTACTTC
CASSVGLAGGGSYEQYF
>TRBV10-2|.|.|TRBJ1-5
TGCGCCAGCAGTGAGCCCGAGACCCAGCCCCAGCATTTT
CASSEPETQPQHF
>TRBV27|once|.|TRBJ2-5
TGTGCCAGCAGGGCGACAGGAGCACGGGGAGAGACCCAGTACTTC
CASRATGARGETQYF
>TRBV11-2|.|.|TRBJ2-7
TGTGCCAGCAGCTTAGCTGGGTCCGAGCAGTACTTC
CASSLAGSEQYF
>TRBV2|.|TRBD2|TRBJ2-2
TGTGCCAGCAGTGAAAGTAGGGCTAGCGGGAGGGCCAGGACCGGGGAGCTGTTTTTT
CASSESRASGRARTGELFF
>TRBV4-2|once|TRBD1|TRBJ2-7
TGTGCCAGCAGCCAAAGCGATCAGGGGGCGTACGAGCAGTACTTC
CASSQSDQGAYEQYF
>TRBV19|.|.|TRBJ1-1
TGTGCCACTCGTGCAGGGTTTGTCACTGAAGCTTTCTTT
CATRAGFVTEAFF
>TRBV6-1|.|.|TRBJ1-5
TGTGCCAGCAGGGCTGGACAGAGCAATCAGCCCCAGCATTTT
CASRAGQSNQPQHF
>TRBV13|.|TRBD1|TRBJ1-2
TGTGCCAGCAGCGAACGGACAGGGGGTCAGGATGGCTACACCTTC
CASSERTGGQDGYTF
>TRBV2|.|.|TRBJ1-2
TGTGCCAGCAGTGAAGTGGGGGGGCGCGGGTATGGCTACACCTTC
CASSEVGGRGYGYTF
>TRBV19|.|.|TRBJ2-7
TGTGCCAGTAGTAGCTCAACTAGAGCCTACGAGCAGTACTTC
CASSSSTRAYEQYF
>TRBV29-1|.|TRBD1|TRBJ2-7
TGCAGCGGCCTGGACAGGAACTACGAGCAGTACTTC
CSGLDRNYEQYF
>TRBV5-1|.|TRBD1|TRBJ1-2
TGCGCCAGCAGTTATTACAGGGGGCTCGATGGCCTTAACTATGGCTACACCTTC
CASSYYRGLDGLNYGYTF